This T cell receptor beta chain was obtained from a study of T cells in Graves' hyperthyroidism and ophthalmopathy. Study results and limitations: The model's output predicted ophthalmopathy at a median of about 6.5 months prior to onset. Most expanded thyroid clonotypes above 0.001 recurred in blood.

The sample holds many counts of this clonotype. Its target is not known. The germline CDR1 and CDR2 sequences are SGHAT and FQNNGV. The CDR3 loop spans 15 amino acids. The V end lost 7 bases, the J end lost 1 base, and 15 bases lay between the germline ends. TCR beta CDR3 region amplification was performed from RNA transcripts. TCR CDR3 regions were first amplified by RT-PCR with HTBI primers. TCRdb redid the calling of the multiplex PCR reads with MiXCR, one entry per CDR3 protein. The sample includes roughly 400,000 distinct CDR3 sequences, roughly 25% of them seen just once. The authors deemed Graves' hyperthyroidism stable absent ophthalmopathy progression within 18 months.

The source is a man aged 45-65 years with Graves' hyperthyroidism. The V call is TRBV11-2, the J call TRBJ2-3; D could derive from TRBD1 or TRBD2 (8 bases each). Sequencing input: blood. The CDR3, as DNA: TGTGCCAGCACCGGGAGGGGACAGGGCACAGATACGCAGTATTTT. It yields the protein CASTGRGQGTDTQYF.